Described below is a single T cell receptor beta chain sequence and its context. This sample is drawn from a study of T cells after posttransplantation cyclophosphamide. Sampled 1 year posttransplant, controls received myeloablative marrow transplants, methotrexate and a calcineurin inhibitor. Method: immunoSEQ multiplex PCR; TCRdb's copy keeps in-frame clones and lacks some. The table has about 9,900 clones, more than 75% seen once. V was clipped by 4 bases and J by 3 bases; unmatched bases: 3. The CDR3 runs to 16 residues. Germline V lookup: CDR1 SGHRS, CDR2 YFSETQ. The chain combines TRBV5-1 with TRBJ2-1; 14 positions agree with TRBD2. Sequencing was performed on PBMCs, taken after an allogeneic stem cell transplant with a calcineurin inhibitor and methotrexate. This clonotype was sampled from a male patient aged 30 to 39 who received an allogeneic stem cell transplant from an unrelated donor, was CMV-positive, and had no GVHD. Some T cells may be the graft donor's. Written as DNA, the CDR3 is TGCGCCAGCAGCCAGGGACTAGCGGGGGACTACAATGAGCAGTTCTTC. Its translation: CASSQGLAGDYNEQFF.